This T cell receptor (beta chain) was identified during a study of tumor-infiltrating lymphocytes in primary liver carcinoma. The wider study: These patients were men and women whose ages were 30 to 69 years.

This clonotype was seen repeatedly, ten times or more. Deletions cut 7 bases from V and 0 bases from J, with 14 bases between. CDR3 length equals 15 residues. Per germline, CDR1 MNHEY and CDR2 SVGAGI. Making TCR beta cDNA involved around 540 ng total RNA and a constant-region primer. Slightly modified ARM-PCR with three nested multiplex PCR rounds yielded TCR beta libraries. A C-beta reverse primer and TRBV1-TRBV30 forward primers served in each of the first two PCR rounds, at approximately 10 cycles apiece. TCRdb passed the multiplex PCR reads through MiXCR, listing each CDR3 protein once. This sample has fewer than 400,000 distinct CDR3 sequences; around three fifths occur once, and the top ten carry approximately 17%. Unsorted whole blood supplied the blood RNA, and germline DNA was isolated too.

The sequenced sample consisted of peripheral blood. This TCR was sampled from a woman under 40 with primary liver carcinoma and hepatitis B virus infection. The chain has TRBV6-5 and TRBJ2-3, with a weak D call TRBD2 (6 bases). CDR3 bases: TGTGCCAGCACCAAGGAGGGTGCTAGCACAGATACGCAGTATTTT. It is translated as CASTKEGASTDTQYF.